The clone carrying this TCR beta chain was recorded at least ten times. The target antigen is unknown. RNA transcripts were the template for amplifying TCR beta CDR3 regions. Carried out on the TCR CDR3, a first-round RT-PCR used the HTBI primer set. TCRdb independently ran MiXCR on the multiplex PCR reads; one entry per CDR3 protein. Counted here are 500,000 to 650,000 distinct CDR3 sequences, roughly 14% occurring once; the ten biggest clones make up roughly an eighth. This sample was included in a study of T cells in Graves' hyperthyroidism and ophthalmopathy. Study-level information: Once the initial diagnosis was made, peripheral blood was obtained before any treatment. General observations from the study: Ophthalmopathy, which appeared later, was predicted by the model a median approximately 6 months before onset.

CDR1 and CDR2 (germline): SNHLY, FYNNEI. This CDR3 is 13 amino acids long. Trimming cost V 3 bases and J 5 bases, with 10 bases left between them. The V call is TRBV2, the J call TRBJ2-5; D uncertain. The source is a woman between 45 and 65 years old with Graves' ophthalmopathy. The sequencing sample was made of blood. The CDR3 coding sequence is TGTGCCAGCAGTGAGAGCGTTCAGGAGACCCAGTACTTC. Translated: CASSESVQETQYF.